This paragraph covers one TCR beta chain sequence. Per germline, CDR1 SGHNT and CDR2 YYREEE (reference sequence). The CDR3 has 15 residues. The J segment lost 6 bases and the V segment lost 2 bases, leaving 8 bases of the junction unmatched. Assay used: immunoSEQ multiplex PCR; TCRdb lists only in-frame clones, some missing. The sample gives more than 90,000 clones, more than 90% of which show up once; roughly 3% is in the top ten. These data come from a study of T cell changes during pregnancy in multiple sclerosis. The TCR was taken from a female donor with multiple sclerosis, enrolled in a pregnancy study. The sample here was peripheral blood, taken in the second trimester of pregnancy. The rearrangement joins TRBV5-4 to TRBJ2-1; 7 bases are shared with TRBD2. The CDR3 DNA sequence: TGTGCCAGCAGCTTAGCGGGACTAAAGGCCAATGAGCAGTTCTTC. It yields the protein CASSLAGLKANEQFF.